This TCR beta chain derives from a study of T cells in tuberculosis. The sample holds one count of this clone. Assay: immunoSEQ multiplex PCR; the TCRdb copy retains only in-frame clones and omits some. This sample has some 30,000 clones, with about 83% found just once. Time point: new active TB diagnosis, blood taken before or within 7 days of starting treatment. Trimming pared 8 bases from V and 0 bases from J, leaving 10 bases between. This CDR3 is built from 13 residues. The germline V gene encodes CDR1 SNHLY and CDR2 FYNNEI. The sequencing here drew on PBMCs, taken at tuberculosis diagnosis. The genes are TRBV2 and TRBJ1-1; D is possibly TRBD1 (6 bases). This sequence originates from an adult with tuberculosis. CDR3 nucleotides: TGTGCCAGCGGGGACATAGTGAACACTGAAGCTTTCTTT. Its protein is CASGDIVNTEAFF.